Listed below are T cell receptor beta chains from one sample, sequenced in a study of technical replicates of blood from several donors. Here immunoSEQ multiplex PCR was the method, and the copy in TCRdb shows in-frame clones only, minus some. Here the sample spans approximately 81,000 clones, approximately 78% being singletons. The sequenced material came from PBMCs. The receptors stem from a human donor in good health. Some clones in this sample may be carry-over from other donors' samples. The CDR3 runs from the conserved cysteine through the conserved F or W. D genes are given only for firm matches. Clone size is given for some rows only: seen once, a few or many times, or a class if the clone is expanded.

D,V,J,size,CDR3,DNA
TRBD2,TRBV5-1,TRBJ2-5,-,CASSLGTSGNQETQYF,TGCGCCAGCAGCTTGGGGACTAGCGGAAACCAAGAGACCCAGTACTTC
-,TRBV30,TRBJ1-6,-,CAWSGGPVLSPLRF,TGTGCCTGGAGTGGGGGCCCCGTTCTTTCACCCCTCCGCTTT
-,TRBV29-1,TRBJ2-7,-,CSIAQGPPYEQYF,TGCAGCATTGCGCAGGGTCCTCCCTACGAGCAGTACTTC
-,TRBV5-1,TRBJ2-7,-,CASTGLPGGEQYF,TGCGCCAGTACGGGACTGCCAGGGGGCGAGCAGTACTTC
TRBD1,TRBV19,TRBJ1-1,few,CASSGAGTGDTEAFF,TGTGCCAGTAGTGGGGCCGGGACAGGGGACACTGAAGCTTTCTTT
-,TRBV10-1,TRBJ1-2,-,CASGNSNYGYTF,TGCGCCAGCGGAAACAGTAACTATGGCTACACCTTC
TRBD1,TRBV9,TRBJ1-2,-,CASSPQGQDYGYTF,TGTGCCAGCAGCCCCCAGGGACAGGACTATGGCTACACCTTC
-,TRBV30,TRBJ1-2,-,CAWTPGGNYGYTF,TGTGCCTGGACCCCCGGGGGGAACTATGGCTACACCTTC
-,TRBV28,TRBJ1-1,-,CASSLYSEMNTEAFF,TGTGCCAGCAGTTTATATTCCGAGATGAACACTGAAGCTTTCTTT
TRBD2,TRBV6-1,TRBJ2-3,-,CASSENGLANRADTQYF,TGTGCCAGCAGTGAAAACGGACTAGCTAATAGGGCAGATACGCAGTATTTT
-,TRBV2,TRBJ1-5,-,CASRATGGEGQPQHF,TGTGCCAGCAGAGCCACAGGAGGGGAAGGTCAGCCCCAGCATTTT
TRBD2,TRBV18,TRBJ2-7,-,CASSTSGGDTSYEQYF,TGTGCCAGCTCAACCTCTGGGGGGGATACCTCCTACGAGCAGTACTTC
-,TRBV5-6,TRBJ2-5,few,CASSFRTATATQYF,TGTGCCAGCAGCTTTCGGACGGCGACAGCGACCCAGTACTTC
-,TRBV5-4,TRBJ2-5,once,CASSPPTGHQETQYF,TGTGCCAGCAGCCCGCCGACAGGTCACCAAGAGACCCAGTACTTC
TRBD1,TRBV27,TRBJ1-2,-,CASSILGQGFYGYTF,TGTGCCAGCAGTATACTGGGACAGGGTTTCTATGGCTACACCTTC
-,TRBV4-1,TRBJ2-3,-,CASSQESAHSTDTQYF,TGCGCCAGCAGCCAAGAATCAGCGCACAGCACAGATACGCAGTATTTT
TRBD2,TRBV7-3,TRBJ2-1,-,CASSRTSGPGEQFF,TGTGCCAGCAGTCGGACTAGCGGCCCCGGTGAGCAGTTCTTC
TRBD1,TRBV29-1,TRBJ1-1,-,CSSIGTENTEAFF,TGCAGCTCTATAGGGACAGAGAACACTGAAGCTTTCTTT
-,TRBV10-1,TRBJ1-3,-,CASSEPASLSTACSGNTIYF,TGCGCCAGCAGTGAGCCTGCTTCCCTTTCGACAGCCTGCTCTGGAAACACCATATATTTT
-,TRBV25-1,TRBJ2-7,-,CASSELFSHTPYEQYF,TGTGCCAGCAGTGAATTGTTCTCCCACACCCCCTACGAGCAGTACTTC
-,TRBV29-1,TRBJ2-5,-,CSVVGGQQETQYF,TGCAGCGTTGTGGGGGGACAGCAAGAGACCCAGTACTTC
TRBD2,TRBV7-7,TRBJ2-5,once,CASSLGVGREPETQYF,TGTGCCAGCAGCTTAGGTGTCGGGCGGGAGCCAGAGACCCAGTACTTC
TRBD2,TRBV15,TRBJ2-7,-,CATSRDRGGGYDEQYF,TGTGCCACCAGCAGAGATCGGGGCGGGGGGTATGACGAGCAGTACTTC
-,TRBV7-2,TRBJ1-2,-,CASSLGQYGYTF,TGTGCCAGCAGCTTAGGGCAGTATGGCTACACCTTC
-,TRBV5-4,TRBJ1-2,-,CASSLEEGRGGYTF,TGTGCCAGCAGCTTGGAGGAGGGTCGGGGTGGCTACACCTTC
-,TRBV7-9,TRBJ1-2,-,CASSLEGGGGYTF,TGTGCCAGCAGCTTAGAAGGGGGTGGTGGCTACACCTTC
-,TRBV23-1,TRBJ2-7,-,CDFPFREQYF,TGCGACTTCCCATTTCGCGAGCAGTACTTC
-,TRBV9,TRBJ1-2,-,CASSVGQASLKSYGYTF,TGTGCCAGCAGCGTAGGTCAGGCATCCCTTAAATCCTATGGCTACACCTTC
TRBD1,TRBV2,TRBJ1-6,-,CATGGQGVSPLHF,TGTGCCACCGGGGGACAGGGGGTTTCACCCCTCCACTTT
-,TRBV5-1,TRBJ2-2,-,CASSLVSGPGELFF,TGCGCCAGCAGCTTGGTTTCTGGGCCCGGGGAGCTGTTTTTT
-,TRBV4-2,TRBJ2-5,-,CASSQEFTGKETQYF,TGTGCCAGCAGCCAAGAGTTTACAGGCAAAGAGACCCAGTACTTC
-,TRBV29-1,TRBJ2-7,-,CSVDGNSYEQYF,TGCAGCGTTGACGGGAATTCCTACGAGCAGTACTTC
-,TRBV7-9,TRBJ1-2,-,CASSWEFNSNYGYTF,TGTGCCAGCAGCTGGGAGTTTAATTCTAACTATGGCTACACCTTC
TRBD1,TRBV5-4,TRBJ1-1,-,CASSLYGRGRINTEAFF,TGTGCCAGCAGCTTGTACGGCAGGGGGCGAATCAACACTGAAGCTTTCTTT
-,TRBV10-1,TRBJ1-6,few,CASSESIGGDSPLHF,TGCGCCAGCAGTGAGTCGATAGGGGGAGATTCACCCCTCCACTTT
-,TRBV5-1,TRBJ2-7,few,CASSFWGGPEQYF,TGCGCCAGCAGCTTCTGGGGGGGGCCCGAGCAGTACTTC
TRBD2,TRBV30,TRBJ2-7,-,CAGAGQDRYEQYF,TGTGCCGGAGCGGGGCAGGACCGTTACGAGCAGTACTTC
-,TRBV12-5,TRBJ1-1,-,CASGVGGEVLLLEAFF,TGTGCTAGTGGGGTCGGAGGGGAGGTTCTGCTACTAGAAGCTTTCTTT
-,TRBV5-1,TRBJ1-5,-,CASSPWGDSNQPQHF,TGCGCCAGCAGCCCCTGGGGAGACTCCAATCAGCCCCAGCATTTT
-,TRBV11-2,TRBJ1-2,once,CASSLAGQPSGYTF,TGTGCCAGCAGCTTAGCTGGACAGCCATCTGGCTACACCTTC